These T cell receptor beta chains were read from a single sample in a study of graft-versus-host responses after intestinal transplantation. Sequencing was performed with immunoSEQ multiplex PCR; in TCRdb, only in-frame clones are kept and a portion is missing. The sample includes about 83,000 clones, about 88% of them seen just once. Their cognate antigens are unknown. The material was unstimulated CD4+ T cells sorted from spleen or lymph node cells, obtained before intestinal transplant. The receptor set was obtained from a human donor who received an intestinal transplant. The CDR3 runs from the conserved cysteine through the conserved F or W. Fields, in order: CDR3 DNA, CDR3 protein, clone size, J gene, D gene, V gene. D genes are given only for firm matches. Clone size is not always given. Where it is, it says once, few, many or a class for expanded clones.

DNA: TGTGCCAGTAGGCCCACAGGGATTTATCAGCCCCAGCATTTT
CDR3: CASRPTGIYQPQHF
size: -
J: TRBJ1-5
D: -
V: TRBV19

DNA: TGTGCCAGCAGCTTAGGGCAGGGGATAAACATTCAGTACTTC
CDR3: CASSLGQGINIQYF
size: -
J: TRBJ2-4
D: -
V: TRBV11-2

DNA: TGTGCCAGCAGCTTAAATGGATTAGGCGGCGGGTACAATGAGCAGTTCTTC
CDR3: CASSLNGLGGGYNEQFF
size: -
J: TRBJ2-1
D: -
V: TRBV7-8

DNA: TGTGCCATCAGTGAGTCAGGAGGCAGGGGCCCAGCGGCCCAGCATTTT
CDR3: CAISESGGRGPAAQHF
size: -
J: TRBJ1-5
D: -
V: TRBV10-3

DNA: TGCAGCGCCGCTCTCAGGGTAGAGGTGGCAGATACGCAGTATTTT
CDR3: CSAALRVEVADTQYF
size: -
J: TRBJ2-3
D: -
V: TRBV29-1

DNA: TGCGCCAGCAGCTCCGTTCCGGCGGGCCGCTCCTACGAGCAGTACTTC
CDR3: CASSSVPAGRSYEQYF
size: -
J: TRBJ2-7
D: -
V: TRBV5-1

DNA: TGCGCCAGCAGCCCGGACGGGGGGGCGCGAACCGGGGAGCTGTTTTTT
CDR3: CASSPDGGARTGELFF
size: -
J: TRBJ2-2
D: TRBD2
V: TRBV5-1

DNA: TGTGCCAGCCGGAGGGACGGGAACACTGAAGCTTTCTTT
CDR3: CASRRDGNTEAFF
size: -
J: TRBJ1-1
D: -
V: TRBV2

DNA: TGTGCCAGCAGCCAAGCGGGGGGACAGGGCACTGAAGCTTTCTTT
CDR3: CASSQAGGQGTEAFF
size: -
J: TRBJ1-1
D: TRBD1
V: TRBV4-2

DNA: TGCGCCAGCAGCTCTTCGGGACTGGCCCGTAGAGGCTACGAGCAGTACTTC
CDR3: CASSSSGLARRGYEQYF
size: once
J: TRBJ2-7
D: -
V: TRBV5-1

DNA: TGTGCCTGGAGTCCTGGACAGGGGTTCGGTTCACCCCTCCACTTT
CDR3: CAWSPGQGFGSPLHF
size: -
J: TRBJ1-6
D: TRBD1
V: TRBV30

DNA: TGTGCCAGCAGTGAAGGGGCGGGGTTCATCTACGAGCAGTACTTC
CDR3: CASSEGAGFIYEQYF
size: -
J: TRBJ2-7
D: -
V: TRBV6-1

DNA: TGTGCCAGCAGTCCCCGTGAGCCGGGAGGGAGCTCCTACAATGAGCAGTTCTTC
CDR3: CASSPREPGGSSYNEQFF
size: -
J: TRBJ2-1
D: TRBD2
V: TRBV28

DNA: TGTGCCAGCAGCGACCGACAGGGTCATAATTCACCCCTCCACTTT
CDR3: CASSDRQGHNSPLHF
size: -
J: TRBJ1-6
D: TRBD1
V: TRBV9

DNA: TGCGCCAGCAGCTTGGAATTAGCGGGCCGCAATGAGCAGTTCTTC
CDR3: CASSLELAGRNEQFF
size: -
J: TRBJ2-1
D: TRBD2
V: TRBV5-1

DNA: TGTGCCAGCAGGTATAGGGACAGCAACACCGGGGAGCTGTTTTTT
CDR3: CASRYRDSNTGELFF
size: -
J: TRBJ2-2
D: TRBD1
V: TRBV6-6

DNA: TGCGCCAGCAGCTTGGGCGGAATAGCGGTCCAAGAGACCCAGTACTTC
CDR3: CASSLGGIAVQETQYF
size: -
J: TRBJ2-5
D: -
V: TRBV5-1

DNA: TGTGCCAGTAGAGGCGAGGGCAATCAGCCCCAGCATTTT
CDR3: CASRGEGNQPQHF
size: few
J: TRBJ1-5
D: -
V: TRBV19

DNA: TGTGCCAGCAGTGACCGGTTCATGAACACTGAAGCTTTCTTT
CDR3: CASSDRFMNTEAFF
size: -
J: TRBJ1-1
D: -
V: TRBV2

DNA: TGTGCCAGCAGCGTAGATCCAGCGGGGGGGCCAATCGGGGAGCTGTTTTTT
CDR3: CASSVDPAGGPIGELFF
size: -
J: TRBJ2-2
D: TRBD2
V: TRBV9

DNA: TGTGCCAGCAGTTTATCGGACAGACTTGAAGCTTTCTTT
CDR3: CASSLSDRLEAFF
size: -
J: TRBJ1-1
D: -
V: TRBV28

DNA: TGTGCCAGCAGCTTTAGCGGGGGAGGGGATACGCAGTATTTT
CDR3: CASSFSGGGDTQYF
size: once
J: TRBJ2-3
D: TRBD2
V: TRBV7-2

DNA: TGTGCCAGCAGACATAGGGGGGGCGCAGATACGCAGTATTTT
CDR3: CASRHRGGADTQYF
size: -
J: TRBJ2-3
D: -
V: TRBV28

DNA: TGTGCCAGCAGTTCCCAGCGGGGGGGATATAACAATGAGCAGTTCTTC
CDR3: CASSSQRGGYNNEQFF
size: -
J: TRBJ2-1
D: TRBD2
V: TRBV6-5

DNA: TGTGCCAGCAGCTTGTTAGGTAGGGCAGGGTCGAATGAGCAGTTCTTC
CDR3: CASSLLGRAGSNEQFF
size: -
J: TRBJ2-1
D: -
V: TRBV5-4

DNA: TGTGCCAGCAGGACGGGACTCGTCCAAGAGACCCAGTACTTC
CDR3: CASRTGLVQETQYF
size: -
J: TRBJ2-5
D: -
V: TRBV2

DNA: TGTGCCAGCAGCGTAGGGTCCAGGGACACCACTGAAGCTTTCTTT
CDR3: CASSVGSRDTTEAFF
size: once
J: TRBJ1-1
D: -
V: TRBV9

DNA: TGTGCCACCACCTCCCAGGGTGGCTACACCTTC
CDR3: CATTSQGGYTF
size: few
J: TRBJ1-2
D: -
V: TRBV7-9

DNA: TGTGCCAGCAGACTGTCGGGGAGCACCGAGACCCAGTACTTC
CDR3: CASRLSGSTETQYF
size: -
J: TRBJ2-5
D: -
V: TRBV6-5

DNA: TGTGCCAGCAGCTCGATCGCAGCGGGGGGCGGTGGTGGCTACACCTTC
CDR3: CASSSIAAGGGGGYTF
size: -
J: TRBJ1-2
D: -
V: TRBV7-6

DNA: TGTGCCAGCATCGGGGGCAGGGGGCCGGGAAAACTGTTTTTT
CDR3: CASIGGRGPGKLFF
size: -
J: TRBJ1-4
D: TRBD1
V: TRBV19

DNA: TGCAGCGTTGCAGCGGGAGTAGGAAATGAGCAGTTCTTC
CDR3: CSVAAGVGNEQFF
size: -
J: TRBJ2-1
D: TRBD2
V: TRBV29-1

DNA: TGTGCCAGCAGCGGACAGGGCTATGGCTACACCTTC
CDR3: CASSGQGYGYTF
size: -
J: TRBJ1-2
D: TRBD1
V: TRBV27

DNA: TGCAGCGTTGAAGATCGGTGGGCCCCAAGCACAGATACGCAGTATTTT
CDR3: CSVEDRWAPSTDTQYF
size: -
J: TRBJ2-3
D: -
V: TRBV29-1

DNA: TGTGCCAGCAGCCCGTCGGCGGGGCCCAACTACGAGCAGTACTTC
CDR3: CASSPSAGPNYEQYF
size: -
J: TRBJ2-7
D: -
V: TRBV7-9

DNA: TGCGCCAGCAGACCGCTAGCGGATAGTACAGATACGCAGTATTTT
CDR3: CASRPLADSTDTQYF
size: once
J: TRBJ2-3
D: TRBD2
V: TRBV5-1

DNA: TGTGCCAGCAGCTTCGGGACAGGGGACAATTCACCCCTCCACTTT
CDR3: CASSFGTGDNSPLHF
size: -
J: TRBJ1-6
D: TRBD1
V: TRBV5-5

DNA: TGTGCCAGCAGCTTAGTGGGGGCAGGGGCACTGAACACTGAAGCTTTCTTT
CDR3: CASSLVGAGALNTEAFF
size: -
J: TRBJ1-1
D: -
V: TRBV7-2

DNA: TGTGCCAGCGCGGGGCGCCGCTCTGGGGCCAACGTCCTGACTTTC
CDR3: CASAGRRSGANVLTF
size: -
J: TRBJ2-6
D: -
V: TRBV28

DNA: TGTGCCAGTAGCCGGGCTCCGGGACAGGGGTCCTATGGCTACACCTTC
CDR3: CASSRAPGQGSYGYTF
size: -
J: TRBJ1-2
D: TRBD1
V: TRBV4-2

DNA: TGTGCCAGCAGTGTCCCGGGACAGGGCTATGGCTACACCTTC
CDR3: CASSVPGQGYGYTF
size: -
J: TRBJ1-2
D: TRBD1
V: TRBV28

DNA: TGTGCCAGCAGCCCCCAGGGACTAGCGGGAGAGCAGTACTTC
CDR3: CASSPQGLAGEQYF
size: -
J: TRBJ2-7
D: TRBD2
V: TRBV9

DNA: TGTGCCAGCAGCTTTAGCGAGAGCGAGCAGTACTTC
CDR3: CASSFSESEQYF
size: once
J: TRBJ2-7
D: -
V: TRBV11-2

DNA: TGCGCCAGCAGCCGGACTAGCGGATCTAGCACAGATACGCAGTATTTT
CDR3: CASSRTSGSSTDTQYF
size: -
J: TRBJ2-3
D: TRBD2
V: TRBV4-1

DNA: TGTGCCAGCAGCTTGAGGACAGGGCTCCTGTCTGGGGCCAACGTCCTGACTTTC
CDR3: CASSLRTGLLSGANVLTF
size: few
J: TRBJ2-6
D: TRBD1
V: TRBV7-6

DNA: TGTGCCAGCAGCTTAGTCCCTTACGAGCAGTACTTC
CDR3: CASSLVPYEQYF
size: -
J: TRBJ2-7
D: -
V: TRBV7-2

DNA: TGTGCCAGCAGTAAGGGCGGGGGAGAGACCCAGTACTTC
CDR3: CASSKGGGETQYF
size: -
J: TRBJ2-5
D: TRBD2
V: TRBV28

DNA: TGCGCCAGCAGCTTGGAGGGAGGGAGGGCTTTCTTT
CDR3: CASSLEGGRAFF
size: -
J: TRBJ1-1
D: -
V: TRBV5-1

DNA: TGCGCCAGCAGCTTGGCCGCGACAGGGAACACTGAAGCTTTCTTT
CDR3: CASSLAATGNTEAFF
size: -
J: TRBJ1-1
D: -
V: TRBV5-1

DNA: TGCGCCAGCAGCTTCGGGACAGGGGGTGAAGAGCAGTACTTC
CDR3: CASSFGTGGEEQYF
size: -
J: TRBJ2-7
D: TRBD1
V: TRBV5-1

DNA: TGTGCCAGCAGTGGGGGGACAGGACAAGAGACCCAGTACTTC
CDR3: CASSGGTGQETQYF
size: -
J: TRBJ2-5
D: TRBD1
V: TRBV2

DNA: TGCAGTGCTAGGAGTCCCACTGAAGCTTTCTTT
CDR3: CSARSPTEAFF
size: -
J: TRBJ1-1
D: -
V: TRBV20-1

DNA: TGTGCCAGCAGAACCCAGGGAACCGGCGGCTACACCTTC
CDR3: CASRTQGTGGYTF
size: -
J: TRBJ1-2
D: -
V: TRBV19

DNA: TGTGCCAGCCATTCCCCGGGACAGGATACCGGTCAGCCCCAGCATTTT
CDR3: CASHSPGQDTGQPQHF
size: -
J: TRBJ1-5
D: TRBD1
V: TRBV19

DNA: TGTGCCAGCAGTGGAGGGGCGGGAGAAAAACTGTTTTTT
CDR3: CASSGGAGEKLFF
size: -
J: TRBJ1-4
D: -
V: TRBV28

DNA: TGCAGCGCGGTAGAACAGGGAAACTATGGCTACACCTTC
CDR3: CSAVEQGNYGYTF
size: -
J: TRBJ1-2
D: -
V: TRBV29-1

DNA: TGCGCCAGCAGTGAGTCTGCTAGCTCACAGCAGTACTTC
CDR3: CASSESASSQQYF
size: few
J: TRBJ2-7
D: -
V: TRBV10-1

DNA: TGTGCCAGCATCTCGACCCCCCTAGCTTTCACAGATACGCAGTATTTT
CDR3: CASISTPLAFTDTQYF
size: -
J: TRBJ2-3
D: -
V: TRBV6-4

DNA: TGTGCCAGCAGTTCGTTAGGACAGGGACGCATAGATACGCAGTATTTT
CDR3: CASSSLGQGRIDTQYF
size: -
J: TRBJ2-3
D: TRBD1
V: TRBV28